Given below is one TCR beta chain in context. What it binds is unknown. CDR3 length: 14 residues. With 6 bases removed from V and 4 bases from J, the gap between germline ends came to 15 bases. Per germline, CDR1 KGHSH and CDR2 LQKENI. This record comes from a study of cytomegalovirus exposure and HLA in healthy donors. Study results and caveats: Data from an earlier analysis indicated that most TCR beta V segments were productive either about 87% or about 30% of the time. In a later analysis, V- and J-gene trimming of beta chains associated with a DCLRE1C missense variant, replicated independently. HLA alleles showed associations with some 17,000 TCR beta sequences in a later analysis, at a 0.05 false discovery rate. Excluded were some V segments that proved indistinguishable, including TRBV6-2 and TRBV6-3.

It was with 60 Vbeta and 13 Jbeta primers that the PCR ran. The data were produced by immunoSEQ multiplex PCR, yet TCRdb's version contains in-frame clones alone and is incomplete. The sample contains 74,000 or so clones, just over 75% of which appear only once. The chain is built from TRBV18 and TRBJ1-1, with D possibly being TRBD1 (6 bases). The sequence came from a man aged 50-59 years in good health and CMV-seropositive. The sample comprised PBMCs. As DNA, the CDR3 is TGTGCCAGCTCTGCACAGGGCGGGCTCACTGAAGCTTTCTTT. Amino acids: CASSAQGGLTEAFF.